This T cell receptor beta chain was captured in a study of cytomegalovirus exposure and HLA in healthy donors. Measured with immunoSEQ multiplex PCR; TCRdb has only the in-frame clones, and not every one. Found here are 100,000 to 150,000 clones, 94% of them singletons; the top ten hold roughly 1.2%. The germline V gene encodes CDR1 SGHRS and CDR2 YFSETQ. This CDR3 spans 12 amino acids. V shed 4 bases and J shed 1 base, with 2 bases lying between them. This receptor was obtained from a woman younger than 35 in good health and CMV-seronegative. This chain joins TRBV5-1 and TRBJ2-2; D is unresolved. Sequenced material: PBMCs. CDR3 in amino acids: CASSLNTGELFF. CDR3 DNA sequence: TGCGCCAGCAGCCTGAACACCGGGGAGCTGTTTTTT. The full variable domain, rest sourced from reference TRBV5-1 and TRBJ2-2, is KAGVTQTPRYLIKTRGQQVTLSCSPISGHRSVSWYQQTPGQGLQFLFEYFSETQRNKGNFPGRFSGRQFSNSRSEMNVSTLELGDSALYLCASSLNTGELFFGEGSRLTVL.